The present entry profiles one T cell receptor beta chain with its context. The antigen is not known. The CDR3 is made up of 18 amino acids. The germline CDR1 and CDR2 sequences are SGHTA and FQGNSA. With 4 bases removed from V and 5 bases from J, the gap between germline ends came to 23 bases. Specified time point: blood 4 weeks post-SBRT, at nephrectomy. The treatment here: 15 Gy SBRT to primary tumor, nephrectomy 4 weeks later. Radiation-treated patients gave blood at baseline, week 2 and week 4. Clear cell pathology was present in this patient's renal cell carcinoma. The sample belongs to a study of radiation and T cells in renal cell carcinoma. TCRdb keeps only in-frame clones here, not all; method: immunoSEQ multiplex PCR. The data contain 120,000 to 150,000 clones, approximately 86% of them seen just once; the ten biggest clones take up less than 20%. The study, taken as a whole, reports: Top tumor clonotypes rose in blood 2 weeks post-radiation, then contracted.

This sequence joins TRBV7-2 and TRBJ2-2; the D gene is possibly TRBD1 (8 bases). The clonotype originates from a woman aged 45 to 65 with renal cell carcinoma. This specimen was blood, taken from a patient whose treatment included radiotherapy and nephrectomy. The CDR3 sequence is CASSSDLWTGRDTGELFF. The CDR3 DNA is TGTGCCAGCAGCTCTGATCTCTGGACAGGGAGGGATACCGGGGAGCTGTTTTTT. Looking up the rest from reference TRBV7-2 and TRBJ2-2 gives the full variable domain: GAGVSQSPSNKVTEKGKDVELRCDPISGHTALYWYRQSLGQGLEFLIYFQGNSAPDKSGLPSDRFSAERTGGSVSTLTIQRTQQEDSAVYLCASSSDLWTGRDTGELFFGEGSRLTVL.